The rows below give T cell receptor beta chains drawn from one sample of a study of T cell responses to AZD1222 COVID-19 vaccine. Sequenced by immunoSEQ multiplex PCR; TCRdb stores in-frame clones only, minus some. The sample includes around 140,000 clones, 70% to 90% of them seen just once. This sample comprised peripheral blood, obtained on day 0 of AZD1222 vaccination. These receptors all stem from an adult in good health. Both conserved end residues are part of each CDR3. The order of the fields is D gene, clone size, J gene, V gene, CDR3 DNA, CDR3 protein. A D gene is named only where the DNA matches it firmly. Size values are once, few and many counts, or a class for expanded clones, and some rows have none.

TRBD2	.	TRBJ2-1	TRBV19	TGTGCCAGTAGGCCGCAGGGAGGGGAGCAGTTCTTC	CASRPQGGEQFF
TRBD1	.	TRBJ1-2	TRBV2	TGTGCCAGCAGAGGGACAGGATCTGGCTACACCTTC	CASRGTGSGYTF
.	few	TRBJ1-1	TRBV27	TGTGCCAGCAGTTTATCGTGGCCCACCCTTACGAACACTGAAGCTTTCTTT	CASSLSWPTLTNTEAFF
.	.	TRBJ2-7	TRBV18	TGTGCCAGCTCACCAACTGCAGGGGCCTACGAGCAGTACTTC	CASSPTAGAYEQYF
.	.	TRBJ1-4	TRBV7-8	TGTGCCAGCAGCCGACAGGCCCTCTATGAAAAACTGTTTTTT	CASSRQALYEKLFF
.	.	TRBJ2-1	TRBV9	TGTGCCAGCAGCGTAGGGTGGGGGGCCACGAATAATGAGCAGTTCTTC	CASSVGWGATNNEQFF
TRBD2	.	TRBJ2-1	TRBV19	TGTGCCAGTAGTATTTCTAGCGGGGGCGCCTACAATGAGCAGTTCTTC	CASSISSGGAYNEQFF
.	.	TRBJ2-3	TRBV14	TGTGCCAGCAGCCAAGGGGGCTGGAACACAGATACGCAGTATTTT	CASSQGGWNTDTQYF
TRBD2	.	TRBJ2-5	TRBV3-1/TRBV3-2	TGTGCCAGCAGCCAAATGGCGGGGGGGCAAGAGACCCAGTACTTC	CASSQMAGGQETQYF
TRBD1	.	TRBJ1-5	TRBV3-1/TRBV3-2	TGTGCCAGCAGCCAGACAGGGGGCGGTCAGCCCCAGCATTTT	CASSQTGGGQPQHF
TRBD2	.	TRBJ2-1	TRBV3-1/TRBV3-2	TGTGCCAGCAGTCGGGGGGGACTAGCAGTCTACAATGAGCAGTTCTTC	CASSRGGLAVYNEQFF
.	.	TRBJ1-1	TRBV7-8	TGTGCCAGCAGCTTAGTTTCCGCGGGGAAGGACACTGAAGCTTTCTTT	CASSLVSAGKDTEAFF
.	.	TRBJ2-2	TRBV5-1	TGCGCCAGCAGCTGGAACACCGGGGAGCTGTTTTTT	CASSWNTGELFF
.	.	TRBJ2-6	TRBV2	TGTGCCAGCAGGTTGAGATTCTCTGGGGCCAACGTCCTGACTTTC	CASRLRFSGANVLTF
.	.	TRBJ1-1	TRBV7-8	TGTGCCAGCAGGCCCCGGGAAGGTTGGCAAATGAACACTGAAGCTTTCTTT	CASRPREGWQMNTEAFF
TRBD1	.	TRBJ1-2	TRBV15	TGTGCCACCAGCAGACGGGACAGGCTGATCTACACCTTC	CATSRRDRLIYTF
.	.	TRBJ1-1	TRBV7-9	TGTGCCAGCAGCTTATTTGATTGGGACACTGAAGCTTTCTTT	CASSLFDWDTEAFF
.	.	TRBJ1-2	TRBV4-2	TGTGCCAGCAGCCAAGAGGATGGCTACACCTTC	CASSQEDGYTF
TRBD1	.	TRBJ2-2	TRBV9	TGTGCCAGCAGCGTAGAGGGACAGCCGGGCCGTGGGGAGCTGTTTTTT	CASSVEGQPGRGELFF
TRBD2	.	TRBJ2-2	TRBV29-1	TGCAGCGCGCCCCGGGTAGCGGGGAACACCGGGGAGCTGTTTTTT	CSAPRVAGNTGELFF
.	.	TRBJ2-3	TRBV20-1	TGCAGTATTCTACGTACAGATACGCAGTATTTT	CSILRTDTQYF
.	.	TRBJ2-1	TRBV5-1	TGCGCCAGCAGCTTGGGGGTTGAGCAGTTCTTC	CASSLGVEQFF
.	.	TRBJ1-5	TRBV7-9	TGTGCCAGCAGCTTAGAAGACGGGGATCAGCCCCAGCATTTT	CASSLEDGDQPQHF
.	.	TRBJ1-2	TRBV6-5	TGTGCCAGCAGCCCAGCAGGGGAGGGCTATGGCTACACCTTC	CASSPAGEGYGYTF
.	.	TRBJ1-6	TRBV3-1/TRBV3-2	TGTGCCAGCAGCCAAGAAGGGGGGGGAGGCGTCGGTTCACCCCTCCACTTT	CASSQEGGGGVGSPLHF
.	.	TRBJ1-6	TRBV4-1	TGCGCCAGCAGACTGGGTAATTCACCCCTCCACTTT	CASRLGNSPLHF
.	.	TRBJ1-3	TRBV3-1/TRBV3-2	TGTGCCAGCGCAACCTCCGGAAACACCATATATTTT	CASATSGNTIYF
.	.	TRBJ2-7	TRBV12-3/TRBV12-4	TGTGCCAGCAGTTTTAACGATAGGCCGAACGACTTC	CASSFNDRPNDF
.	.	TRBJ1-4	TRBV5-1	TGCGCCAGCAGCTCGACAGAAACTAATGAAAAACTGTTTTTT	CASSSTETNEKLFF
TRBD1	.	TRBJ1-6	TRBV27	TGTGCCAGCAGTCCACAGGGGGCCCTCAGTAATTCACCCCTCCACTTT	CASSPQGALSNSPLHF
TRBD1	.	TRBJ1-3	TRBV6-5	TGTGCCAGCGTGGACAGGGCGTCAGGAAACACCATATATTTT	CASVDRASGNTIYF